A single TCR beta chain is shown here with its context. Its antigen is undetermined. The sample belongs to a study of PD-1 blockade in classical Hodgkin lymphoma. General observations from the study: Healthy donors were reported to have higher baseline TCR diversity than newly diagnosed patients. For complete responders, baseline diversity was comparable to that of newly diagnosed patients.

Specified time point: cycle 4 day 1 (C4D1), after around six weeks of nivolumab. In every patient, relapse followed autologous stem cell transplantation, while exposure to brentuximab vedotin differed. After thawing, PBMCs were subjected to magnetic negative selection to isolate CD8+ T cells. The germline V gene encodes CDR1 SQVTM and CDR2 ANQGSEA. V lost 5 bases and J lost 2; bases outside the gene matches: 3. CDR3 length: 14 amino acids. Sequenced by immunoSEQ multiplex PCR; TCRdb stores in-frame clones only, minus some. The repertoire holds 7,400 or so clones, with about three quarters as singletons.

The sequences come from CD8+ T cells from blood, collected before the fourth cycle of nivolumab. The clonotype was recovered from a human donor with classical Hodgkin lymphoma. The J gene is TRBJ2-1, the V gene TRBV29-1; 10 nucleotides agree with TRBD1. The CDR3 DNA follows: TGCAGCGTTCGGGACAGGGGAACCTACAATGAGCAGTTCTTC. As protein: CSVRDRGTYNEQFF.